These T cell receptor beta chains were read from a single sample in a study of T cell responses to AZD1222 COVID-19 vaccine. Method: immunoSEQ multiplex PCR; TCRdb's copy keeps in-frame clones and lacks some. In the table there are 100,000 to 150,000 clones, 80% to 90% of which are singletons. The sample here was peripheral blood, taken on day 0 of AZD1222 vaccination. The receptor source for this set is an adult in good health. Each CDR3 is given with its conserved first and last residue. The D gene is left open where the match is weak. Not every row has a clone size; where given, it reads once, few, many or a size class.

.,TRBD1,TRBJ2-5,TRBV24-1,TGTGCCACCAGTGATTTGCCCATTATGACAGGGGGCGCAGAGACCCAGTACTTC,CATSDLPIMTGGAETQYF
.,.,TRBJ2-3,TRBV27,TGTGCCAGCAGCCCTGATGGAGAACCCACAGATACGCAGTATTTT,CASSPDGEPTDTQYF
.,TRBD2,TRBJ2-7,TRBV19,TGTGCCAGTAGTAGCGGGAGGTGGAACGAGCAGTACTTC,CASSSGRWNEQYF
.,.,TRBJ1-4,TRBV2,TGTGCCAGTTCACCCCAGCTACGGGCCAAGGGCTTAGAAAAACTGTTTTTT,CASSPQLRAKGLEKLFF
.,.,TRBJ1-2,TRBV5-6,TGTGCCAGCAGCTCATTGAGTAGACTGATACCTAACTATGGCTACACCTTC,CASSSLSRLIPNYGYTF
once,TRBD2,TRBJ2-7,TRBV5-6,TGTGCCAGCAGCTTGTTCCGGGAGGGCATGGGGGAGCAGTACTTC,CASSLFREGMGEQYF
once,.,TRBJ2-3,TRBV12-3/TRBV12-4,TGTGCCAGCTCCCGTTTACAATTCTATACGCAGTATTTT,CASSRLQFYTQYF
.,.,TRBJ1-1,TRBV29-1,TGCAGCGCTGGGAGAGGGGACACTGAAGCTTTCTTT,CSAGRGDTEAFF
.,.,TRBJ1-1,TRBV5-1,TGCGCCAGCATAGGGGGATCTGAAGCTTTCTTT,CASIGGSEAFF
.,.,TRBJ2-3,TRBV5-1,TGCGCCAGCAGTTTCGTTACCCGGGACCCAGGCCCAGATACGCAGTATTTT,CASSFVTRDPGPDTQYF
.,.,TRBJ2-1,TRBV7-9,TGTGCCAGCAGCTTGTCCAATTTCCTCTCCTACAATGAGCAGTTCTTC,CASSLSNFLSYNEQFF
.,TRBD2,TRBJ2-2,TRBV27,TGTGCCAGCAGTGGACTAGCGGGGACCGGGGAGCTGTTTTTT,CASSGLAGTGELFF
.,.,TRBJ1-1,TRBV6-5,TGTGCCAGCAAACAGGACACTGAAGCTTTCTTT,CASKQDTEAFF
.,TRBD1,TRBJ2-7,TRBV5-1,TGCGCCAGCAGTTTGACAGGGGCCAACTACGAGCAGTACTTC,CASSLTGANYEQYF
.,TRBD1,TRBJ2-2,TRBV11-3,TGTGCCAGCAGCTTCCGACAGGGGAACACCGGGGAGCTGTTTTTT,CASSFRQGNTGELFF
.,.,TRBJ2-5,TRBV2,TGTGCCAGCACCAGGACCCAAGAGACCCAGTACTTC,CASTRTQETQYF
.,TRBD2,TRBJ2-5,TRBV4-2,TGTGCCAGCAGCCAAGAAGGTGGACGGGAGGGGCTGAGGACCCAGTACTTC,CASSQEGGREGLRTQYF
once,.,TRBJ2-6,TRBV7-9,TGTGCCAGCAGCCCCCGGACGGGATACTCTGGGGCCAACGTCCTGACTTTC,CASSPRTGYSGANVLTF
.,.,TRBJ2-1,TRBV7-2,TGTGCCAGCAGCTTAAGGAGACTAACCCATGAGCAGTTCTTC,CASSLRRLTHEQFF
.,.,TRBJ1-1,TRBV7-9,TGTGCCAGCAGCTCCTCAGGTTTGGCTTTCTTT,CASSSSGLAFF
.,TRBD1,TRBJ1-5,TRBV6-2/TRBV6-3,TGTGCCAGCAGTTATGGGACAGGGTTGGGCAATCAGCCCCAGCATTTT,CASSYGTGLGNQPQHF
.,.,TRBJ1-2,TRBV27,TGTGCCAGCAGTTTATCAATAGCTAACTATGGCTACACCTTC,CASSLSIANYGYTF
.,.,TRBJ1-1,TRBV19,TGTGCCAGTAGTATAGGGTGGCGGGGGGCGGCGAACACTGAAGCTTTCTTT,CASSIGWRGAANTEAFF
.,TRBD1,TRBJ2-7,TRBV5-1,TGCGCCAGCAGCTTAAACAGGGGTAATAACGAGCAGTACTTC,CASSLNRGNNEQYF
.,.,TRBJ2-3,TRBV15,TGTGCCACCAGCAGCGCTCGCGGGACGGGCGCACAGGATACGCAGTATTTT,CATSSARGTGAQDTQYF
once,.,TRBJ1-1,TRBV29-1,TGCAGCGCTGACACTGAAGCTTTCTTT,CSADTEAFF
.,.,TRBJ2-3,TRBV9,TGTGCCAGCAGCGTAGCTACGAGATTGGGTACGCAGTATTTT,CASSVATRLGTQYF
.,TRBD1,TRBJ1-1,TRBV9,TGTGCCAGCAGCGTGGACAGGGGTCCCACTGAAGCTTTCTTT,CASSVDRGPTEAFF
few,TRBD1,TRBJ2-7,TRBV27,TGTGCCAGCAGTTTACAGGGGGCTTACGAGCAGTACTTC,CASSLQGAYEQYF